The rows below give T cell receptor beta chains drawn from one sample of a study of vaccination effects on CD4 cells after COVID-19. Their antigens are not known. Only in-frame clones appear in the TCRdb table, and some are missing; sequencing was by immunoSEQ multiplex PCR. This sample carries just under 65,000 clones, 60% to 80% of them seen once, and the ten largest clones take about 4%. Sequences were derived from CD4+ T cells from PBMCs cultured with HCoV-OC43 spike peptides, sampled before COVID-19 vaccination. The source is a human donor who received a COVID-19 vaccine. The CDR3 runs from the conserved cysteine through the conserved F or W. The D gene is left open where the match is weak. Rows may omit the clone size; those that give it use once, few, many or a size class.

D gene	clone size	V gene	J gene	CDR3 protein	CDR3 DNA
.	.	TRBV28	TRBJ2-1	CASSLPGMETRYNEQFF	TGTGCCAGCAGTTTACCCGGGATGGAGACACGCTACAATGAGCAGTTCTTC
.	.	TRBV2	TRBJ1-4	CASSERGAVGKLFF	TGTGCCAGCAGTGAAAGGGGGGCAGTCGGCAAACTGTTTTTT
TRBD1	.	TRBV6-5	TRBJ1-4	CASKGQGRANEKLFF	TGTGCCAGCAAAGGACAGGGGCGAGCTAATGAAAAACTGTTTTTT
.	.	TRBV5-1	TRBJ2-1	CASKGDGTNEQFF	TGCGCCAGCAAGGGAGATGGAACCAATGAGCAGTTCTTC
.	.	TRBV24-1	TRBJ2-3	CATSGAAALTDTQYF	TGTGCCACCAGTGGAGCCGCGGCACTCACAGATACGCAGTATTTT
.	.	TRBV29-1	TRBJ1-2	CSVDREHYGYTF	TGCAGCGTTGACAGGGAACACTATGGCTACACCTTC
.	.	TRBV18	TRBJ1-5	CASSPRLDQPQHF	TGTGCCAGCTCACCAAGGCTCGATCAGCCCCAGCATTTT
.	.	TRBV9	TRBJ2-2	CASSVVDRNNFNTGELFF	TGTGCCAGCAGCGTAGTGGACAGAAATAACTTTAACACCGGGGAGCTGTTTTTT
.	.	TRBV29-1	TRBJ2-5	CSGGGFETQYF	TGCAGCGGCGGGGGCTTCGAGACCCAGTACTTC
.	.	TRBV20-1	TRBJ1-2	CSASARNYGYTF	TGCAGTGCTAGTGCACGTAACTATGGCTACACCTTC
.	.	TRBV4-2	TRBJ1-5	CASSQTITAQPQHF	TGTGCCAGCAGCCAAACCATAACGGCTCAGCCCCAGCATTTT
TRBD1	.	TRBV19	TRBJ1-5	CASSAGTGTFDQPQHF	TGTGCCAGTTCCGCCGGGACAGGGACTTTCGATCAGCCCCAGCATTTT
.	once	TRBV7-2	TRBJ2-5	CASSLGIVEETQYF	TGTGCCAGCAGCTTGGGGATAGTCGAAGAGACCCAGTACTTC
TRBD1	.	TRBV30	TRBJ2-3	CAWRVGRGIDTQYF	TGTGCCTGGAGGGTTGGCAGGGGGATAGATACGCAGTATTTT
.	.	TRBV7-2	TRBJ1-4	CASTPQGLVEKLFF	TGTGCCAGCACCCCCCAGGGGTTAGTTGAAAAACTGTTTTTT
.	.	TRBV5-5	TRBJ1-5	CASSLVVDNQPQHF	TGTGCCAGCAGCTTGGTAGTGGACAATCAGCCCCAGCATTTT
TRBD2	.	TRBV18	TRBJ2-1	CASSPPSGGDGGEQFF	TGTGCCAGCTCACCACCGAGCGGGGGGGATGGCGGGGAGCAGTTCTTC
.	few	TRBV7-2	TRBJ1-5	CASSFATRNQPQHF	TGTGCCAGCAGCTTTGCAACCCGGAATCAGCCCCAGCATTTT
.	few	TRBV7-9	TRBJ2-1	CASSLMVGNSYNEQFF	TGTGCCAGCAGCTTAATGGTGGGCAACTCCTACAATGAGCAGTTCTTC
TRBD2	.	TRBV10-1	TRBJ2-1	CASSETSGGYNEQFF	TGCGCCAGCAGTGAGACTAGCGGGGGATACAATGAGCAGTTCTTC
.	.	TRBV5-6	TRBJ1-5	CASSHRSSNQPQHF	TGTGCCAGCAGTCACCGATCAAGCAATCAGCCCCAGCATTTT
.	.	TRBV4-3	TRBJ2-2	CASSQGGSTGELFF	TGCGCCAGCAGCCAAGGAGGGTCCACCGGGGAGCTGTTTTTT
TRBD1	few	TRBV7-3	TRBJ1-5	CASSLDRGQPQHF	TGTGCCAGCAGCCTCGACAGGGGCCAGCCCCAGCATTTT
.	.	TRBV5-1	TRBJ1-1	CASRLGVNTEAFF	TGCGCCAGCAGATTGGGGGTGAACACTGAAGCTTTCTTT
.	.	TRBV18	TRBJ2-5	CASSQRGSRRETQYF	TGTGCCAGCTCACAACGGGGCTCAAGGCGAGAGACCCAGTACTTC
.	.	TRBV6-5	TRBJ2-3	CASSYGGSTDTQYF	TGTGCCAGCAGTTATGGAGGATCTACAGATACGCAGTATTTT
.	once	TRBV6-5	TRBJ2-6	CASDGRTGANVLTF	TGTGCCAGCGACGGCCGAACTGGGGCCAACGTCCTGACTTTC
TRBD2	.	TRBV24-1	TRBJ2-1	CATSDGGTGIYNEQFF	TGTGCCACCAGTGACGGGGGGACCGGAATCTACAATGAGCAGTTCTTC
TRBD1	.	TRBV28	TRBJ1-4	CASSLTGASNEKLFF	TGTGCCAGCAGTTTGACAGGGGCCTCTAATGAAAAACTGTTTTTT
TRBD2	.	TRBV3-1/TRBV3-2	TRBJ2-1	CASSSSGGSYNEQFF	TGTGCCAGCAGCTCTAGCGGGGGGTCCTACAATGAGCAGTTCTTC
.	few	TRBV6-6	TRBJ2-2	CASSYGTDTGELFF	TGTGCCAGCAGTTACGGGACGGACACCGGGGAGCTGTTTTTT